One TCR beta chain is described in this entry. The target antigen is unknown. This sample is drawn from a study of spatial heterogeneity in lung cancer. Overall study results and limits: Ubiquitous expanded tumor TCRs showed up in blood more at resection than follow-up.

Each CDR3 protein gets one entry after TCRdb re-called the 5' RACE reads with MiXCR. The sample holds 40,000 to 55,000 distinct CDR3 sequences, 12% to 15% seen once. Time point denoted: sample taken at primary tumor resection. Whole RNA from tumor, nontumor lung or frozen PBMC was sequenced unsorted. Germline-derived CDR1 and CDR2 are SEHNR and FQNEAQ (reference sequence). Trimming pared 5 bases from V and 8 bases from J, leaving 15 bases between. The CDR3 is 13 residues long. The rearrangement links TRBV7-9 to TRBJ1-1; D gene uncertain. This TCR derives from a male donor with early-stage non-small cell lung cancer. The source material was PBMCs, sampled at surgery. CDR3 in DNA: TGTGCCAGCAGCCCCCGGACCACCCGGGAAGCTTTCTTT. It yields the protein CASSPRTTREAFF.